The sequence of this TCR beta chain was determined in a study of beta chain features in type 1 diabetes. Every single donor gave one heparinised blood draw, and these averaged about 116 mL. TCRB transcripts that were expressed got sequenced, as all of the isolated RNA had been reverse transcribed. It was found that naive, central memory and regulatory T cell samples averaged about 4 million reads. Only in-frame clones appear in the TCRdb table, and some are missing; sequencing was by immunoSEQ multiplex PCR. The sample carries about 620,000 clones, roughly 15% recorded once. Germline V gene data show CDR1 as MNHEY and CDR2 as SVGAGI. Trimming cost V 4 bases and J 2 bases, with 1 base left between them. There are 11 residues in the CDR3. This clone has a handful of counts. Its specificity is unknown. General observations from the study: VDJ junctions sequenced from type 1 diabetes patients showed fewer insertions and more deletions.

Sequencing was performed on naive CD4+ T cells from blood. This receptor was taken from a man between 18 and 35 years old in good health. This sequence joins TRBV6-5 and TRBJ2-3; the D is unclear. The chain's CDR3 is CASSSTDTQYF. The DNA of the CDR3 is TGTGCCAGCAGTTCCACAGATACGCAGTATTTT.